This T cell receptor beta chain was sequenced during a study of regulatory T cells in long-lasting Graves disease. Stated time point: newly diagnosed GD, antithyroid drugs for less than 3 months. Generation of the TCR library employed RNA extracted from PBMCs. Germline CDR1 and CDR2: MDHEN and SYDVKM. Deletions cut 3 bases from V and 5 bases from J, with 8 bases between. The CDR3 sequence is 13 residues long. This clonotype came up many times. Library construction for TCR beta used iRepertoire HTBI primers and Arm-PCR of CDR3 regions. TCRdb re-derived calls from the multiplex PCR reads in MiXCR, one entry per CDR3 protein. This sample carries 350,000 to 550,000 distinct CDR3 sequences, roughly 15% of them seen once, and the ten largest clones take roughly 15%. This same sample was also part of a study on T cells in Graves' hyperthyroidism and ophthalmopathy. That report adds: The primer set for the first-round RT-PCR of the TCR CDR3 was HTBI.

Sequencing was performed on peripheral blood mononuclear cells (PBMCs), taken at new diagnosis, from a patient treated with antithyroid drugs. This chain joins TRBV28 and TRBJ1-5; maybe TRBD1 (5 bases). The receptor's source is a woman in her 50s with Graves disease. The CDR3: CASSFIRDQPQHF. CDR3 coding DNA: TGTGCCAGCAGTTTTATCAGGGATCAGCCCCAGCATTTT.